The source of this T cell receptor (beta chain) is a study of shared clonotypes between healthy human individuals. Study-level findings and limits: Rarefaction revealed incomplete sorted-subset sequencing despite large depth. In four donors, around 5% of naive CD4 clonotypes appeared in common.

Points on this clone: No antigen is known for it.

V lost 1 base, J lost 5 bases, and 29 bases lay in between. This CDR3 spans 20 amino acids. Germline assignment: CDR1 WSHSY and CDR2 SAAADI. Naive-designated CD8 cells lacked CD45RO, were positively enriched for CCR7, and omitted terminally differentiated effector memory CD45RA+ cells. Donors included only healthy HIV-negative adults lacking recent acute infections or vaccinations. Deep was the level at which the assay was run. Libraries were prepared by immunoSEQ multiplex PCR; TCRdb keeps only in-frame clonotypes and omits some of them. This table holds under 700,000 clones, 85% to 95% found once. The chain combines TRBV10-2 with TRBJ2-5; D possibly corresponds to TRBD2 (5 bases). Sequencing input: naive CD8+ T cells sorted from blood. This sequence was found in a woman in her twenties or thirties in good health. This chain's CDR3 is CASSEWTLPRAGIHEETQYF. The CDR3, as DNA: TGCGCCAGCAGTGAGTGGACCCTACCCCGGGCCGGGATCCACGAGGAGACCCAGTACTTC.